This T cell receptor (beta chain) was obtained from a study of human T cells and chemical hapten exposure. Germline assignment: CDR1 MNHNS and CDR2 SASEGT. Trimming pared 4 bases from V and 4 bases from J, leaving 8 bases between. The CDR3 loop spans 13 amino acids. Sample time point: patch test 2, 6 weeks after DPC sensitization. Treatment described: therapeutic diphenylcyclopropenone sensitization with weekly scalp DPC. Drawing of blood took place ahead of applying each patch test. This clonotype was seen repeatedly, ten times or more. From the RACE reads, TCRdb called clonotypes with MiXCR, one entry per CDR3 protein. In the table there are 330,000 or so distinct CDR3 sequences, about 6.9% of which are singletons.

This clonotype was sampled from a woman younger than 35 with alopecia areata. Some clones in this sample may be carry-over from other donors' samples. This chain connects TRBV6-1 to TRBJ1-5; D is undetermined. Specimen: whole blood, collected in connection with sensitization to the hapten diphenylcyclopropenone (DPC). The CDR3 protein is CASSGGRNQPQHF. The DNA for the CDR3 is TGTGCCAGCAGTGGGGGAAGAAATCAGCCCCAGCATTTT.